This T cell receptor (beta chain) was documented in a study of cytomegalovirus exposure and HLA in healthy donors. Background on the study: Earlier work reported approximately 100 million unique TCR beta sequences from approximately 180 million T cells. An early data release held tens of millions of unique TCRs from HLA-typed donors.

V was pared by 5 bases and J by 7 bases, with 7 bases of the junction left unmatched. The CDR3 runs to 15 residues. Germline CDR1 is SGHRS and CDR2 is YFSETQ. As regards this clone: Antigen unknown.

The PCR was carried out with 60 Vbeta primers and 13 Jbeta primers. Assay: immunoSEQ multiplex PCR; the TCRdb copy retains only in-frame clones and omits some. The sample lists some 130,000 clones; nearly 10% were seen once. Study-wide findings and caveats: The authors assumed roughly uniform sequencing depth across donors for presence/absence analyses. Within an earlier analysis, most TCR beta V segments proved productive either about 90% or about 30% of the time.

Source material: PBMCs. The V call is TRBV5-1, the J call TRBJ2-1; 12 bases are shared with TRBD1. The clonotype was recovered from a man aged 50 to 60 in good health and CMV-seronegative. The CDR3 coding sequence is TGCGCCAGCAGGGGAGGGACAGGGGGCGGGAATGAGCAGTTCTTC. It is translated as CASRGGTGGGNEQFF.